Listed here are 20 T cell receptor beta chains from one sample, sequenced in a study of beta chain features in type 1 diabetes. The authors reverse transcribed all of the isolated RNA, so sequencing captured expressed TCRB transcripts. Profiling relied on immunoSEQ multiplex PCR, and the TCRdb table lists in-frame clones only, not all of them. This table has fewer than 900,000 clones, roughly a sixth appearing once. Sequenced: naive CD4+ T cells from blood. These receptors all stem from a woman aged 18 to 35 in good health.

CDR3 region: CATSRDVTPIETQYF. For the CDR3, the DNA is TGTGCCACCAGCAGAGATGTGACACCGATCGAGACCCAGTACTTC. The chain couples TRBV15 to TRBJ2-5; D is uncertain. Germline CDR1 and CDR2: LNHNV and YYDKDF (reference sequence). The CDR3 extends over 15 amino acids. Trimming took off 0 bases at V and 5 bases at J, with 13 bases between the two ends.

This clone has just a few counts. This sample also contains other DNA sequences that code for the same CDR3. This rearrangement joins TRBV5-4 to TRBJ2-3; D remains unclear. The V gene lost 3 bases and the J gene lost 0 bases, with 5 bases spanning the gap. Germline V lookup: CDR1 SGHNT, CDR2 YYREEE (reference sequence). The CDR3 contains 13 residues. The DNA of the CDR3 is TGTGCCAGCAGCTGGGCCAGCACAGATACGCAGTATTTT. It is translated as CASSWASTDTQYF.

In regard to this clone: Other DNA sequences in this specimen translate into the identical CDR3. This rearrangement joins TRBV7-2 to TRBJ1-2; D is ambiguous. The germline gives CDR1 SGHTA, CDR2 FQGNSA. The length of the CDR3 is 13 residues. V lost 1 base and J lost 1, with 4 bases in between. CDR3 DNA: TGTGCCAGCAGCTTAGGAGTTAACTATGGCTACACCTTC. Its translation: CASSLGVNYGYTF. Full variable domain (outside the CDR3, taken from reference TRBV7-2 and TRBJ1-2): GAGVSQSPSNKVTEKGKDVELRCDPISGHTALYWYRQSLGQGLEFLIYFQGNSAPDKSGLPSDRFSAERTGGSVSTLTIQRTQQEDSAVYLCASSLGVNYGYTFGSGTRLTVV.

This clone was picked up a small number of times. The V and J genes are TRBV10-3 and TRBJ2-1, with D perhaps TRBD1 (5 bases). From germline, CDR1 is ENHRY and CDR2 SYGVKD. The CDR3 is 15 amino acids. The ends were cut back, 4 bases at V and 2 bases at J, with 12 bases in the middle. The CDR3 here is CAISVADSPYNEQFF. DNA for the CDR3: TGTGCCATCAGTGTAGCAGACAGCCCCTACAATGAGCAGTTCTTC.

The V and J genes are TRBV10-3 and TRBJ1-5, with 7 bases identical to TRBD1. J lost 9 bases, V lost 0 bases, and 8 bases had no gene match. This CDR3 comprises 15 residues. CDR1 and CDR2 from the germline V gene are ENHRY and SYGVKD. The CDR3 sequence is CAISESEAGGRPQHF. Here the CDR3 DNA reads TGTGCCATCAGTGAGTCAGAGGCAGGGGGGAGGCCCCAGCATTTT.

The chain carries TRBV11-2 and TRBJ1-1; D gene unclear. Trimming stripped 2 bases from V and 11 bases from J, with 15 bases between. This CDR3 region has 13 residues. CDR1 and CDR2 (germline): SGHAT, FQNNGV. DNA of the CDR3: TGTGCCAGCAGCTTAAATCTGGTGGGCGGCGCTTTCTTT. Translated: CASSLNLVGGAFF.

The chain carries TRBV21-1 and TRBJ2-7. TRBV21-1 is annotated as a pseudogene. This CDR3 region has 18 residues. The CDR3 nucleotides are TGTGCCAGCAGCCTACAACTTCGGGCTCGCTTGCCCCCCTACGAGCAGTACTTC. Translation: CASSLQLRARLPPYEQYF.

Here the CDR3 DNA reads TGTGCCAGCAGCTCCGGGACACACCGGTACTACGAGCAGTACTTC. Protein product: CASSSGTHRYYEQYF. The chain joins TRBV7-2 to TRBJ2-7; possible D gene TRBD1, 6 bases. This CDR3 comprises 15 residues. Germline assignment: CDR1 SGHTA and CDR2 FQGNSA. Deletions cut 4 bases from V and 3 bases from J, with 16 bases between. The variable domain in full, completed from reference TRBV7-2 and TRBJ2-7, reads GAGVSQSPSNKVTEKGKDVELRCDPISGHTALYWYRQSLGQGLEFLIYFQGNSAPDKSGLPSDRFSAERTGGSVSTLTIQRTQQEDSAVYLCASSSGTHRYYEQYFGPGTRLTVT.

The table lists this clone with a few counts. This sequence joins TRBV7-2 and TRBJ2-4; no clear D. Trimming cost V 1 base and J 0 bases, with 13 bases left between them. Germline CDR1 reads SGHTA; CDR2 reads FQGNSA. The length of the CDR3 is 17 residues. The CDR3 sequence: CASSLGRDGLAKNIQYF. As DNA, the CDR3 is TGTGCCAGCAGCTTAGGGCGCGACGGTTTAGCCAAAAACATTCAGTACTTC.

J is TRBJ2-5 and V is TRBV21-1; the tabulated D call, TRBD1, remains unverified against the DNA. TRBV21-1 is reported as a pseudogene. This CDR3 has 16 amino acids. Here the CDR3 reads CASSKTSWRTQETQYF. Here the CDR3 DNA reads TGTGCCAGCAGTAAAACCTCTTGGCGGACACAAGAGACCCAGTACTTC.

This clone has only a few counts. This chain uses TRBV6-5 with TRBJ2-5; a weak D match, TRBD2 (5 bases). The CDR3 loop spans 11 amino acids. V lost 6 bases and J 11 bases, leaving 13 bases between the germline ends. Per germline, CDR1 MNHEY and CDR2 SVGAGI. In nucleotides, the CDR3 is TGTGCCAGCAGCTACACGGGGAAGCAGTACTTC. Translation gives CASSYTGKQYF.

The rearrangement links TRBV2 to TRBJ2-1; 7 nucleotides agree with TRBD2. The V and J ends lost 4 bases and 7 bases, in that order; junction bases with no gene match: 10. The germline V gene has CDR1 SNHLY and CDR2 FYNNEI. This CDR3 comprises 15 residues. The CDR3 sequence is CASSAERGRKNEQFF. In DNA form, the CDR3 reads TGTGCCAGCAGTGCGGAGCGGGGCCGGAAAAATGAGCAGTTCTTC.

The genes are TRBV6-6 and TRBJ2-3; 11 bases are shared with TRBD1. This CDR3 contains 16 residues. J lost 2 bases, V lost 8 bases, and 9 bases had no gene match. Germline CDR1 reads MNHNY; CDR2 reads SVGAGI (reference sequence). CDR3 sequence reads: CASRDRGWAATDTQYF. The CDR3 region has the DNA TGTGCCAGCCGGGACAGGGGGTGGGCGGCCACAGATACGCAGTATTTT.

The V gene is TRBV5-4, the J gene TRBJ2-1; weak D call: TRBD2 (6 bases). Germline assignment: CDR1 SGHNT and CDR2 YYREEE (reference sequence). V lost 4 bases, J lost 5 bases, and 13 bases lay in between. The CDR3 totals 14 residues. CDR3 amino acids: CASSRRDWDNEQFF. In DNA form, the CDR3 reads TGTGCCAGCAGCCGCCGGGACTGGGACAATGAGCAGTTCTTC. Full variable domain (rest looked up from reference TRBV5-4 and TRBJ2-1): ETGVTQSPTHLIKTRGQQVTLRCSSQSGHNTVSWYQQALGQGPQFIFQYYREEENGRGNFPPRFSGLQFPNYSSELNVNALELDDSALYLCASSRRDWDNEQFFGPGTRLTVL.

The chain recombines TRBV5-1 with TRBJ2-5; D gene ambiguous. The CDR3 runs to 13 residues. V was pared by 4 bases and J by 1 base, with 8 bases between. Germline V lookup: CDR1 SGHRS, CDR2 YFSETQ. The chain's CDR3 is CASSPPSQETQYF. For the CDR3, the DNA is TGCGCCAGCAGCCCGCCCTCCCAAGAGACCCAGTACTTC.

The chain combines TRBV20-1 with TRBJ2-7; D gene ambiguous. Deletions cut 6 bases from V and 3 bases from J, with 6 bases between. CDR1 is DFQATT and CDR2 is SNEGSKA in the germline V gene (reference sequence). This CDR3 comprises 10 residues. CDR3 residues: CSAENYEQYF. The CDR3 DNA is TGCAGTGCAGAGAACTACGAGCAGTACTTC.

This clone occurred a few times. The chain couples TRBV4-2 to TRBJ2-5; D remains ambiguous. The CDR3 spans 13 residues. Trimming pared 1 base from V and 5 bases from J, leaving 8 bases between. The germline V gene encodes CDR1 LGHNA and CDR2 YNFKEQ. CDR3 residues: CASSQVSRETQYF. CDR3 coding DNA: TGTGCCAGCAGCCAAGTTTCCAGGGAGACCCAGTACTTC.

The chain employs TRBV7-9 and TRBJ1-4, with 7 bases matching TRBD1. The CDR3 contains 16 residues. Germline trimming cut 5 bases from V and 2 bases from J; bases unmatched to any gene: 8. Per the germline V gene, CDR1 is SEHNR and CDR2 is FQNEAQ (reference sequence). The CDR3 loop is CASSIIMGQTNEKLFF. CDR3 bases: TGTGCCAGCAGCATTATAATGGGACAGACTAATGAAAAACTGTTTTTT.

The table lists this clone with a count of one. The CDR3 DNA reads as TGTGCCAGCTCATGGCGTCAGAGTGACGAGCAGTACTTC. This sequence encodes CASSWRQSDEQYF. V is TRBV18 and J is TRBJ2-7; D is ambiguous. CDR3 length equals 13 residues. Trimming removed 5 bases at V and 5 bases at J, with 13 bases between. Germline assignment: CDR1 KGHSH and CDR2 LQKENI.

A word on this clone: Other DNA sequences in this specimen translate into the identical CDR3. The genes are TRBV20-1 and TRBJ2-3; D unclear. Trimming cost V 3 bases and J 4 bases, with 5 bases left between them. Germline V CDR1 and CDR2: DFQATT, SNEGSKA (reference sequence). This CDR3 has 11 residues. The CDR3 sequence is CSARRPDTQYF. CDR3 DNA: TGCAGTGCTAGGAGGCCAGATACGCAGTATTTT.